The 18 T cell receptor beta chains reported below all come from one sample, sequenced in a study of blood T cell repertoires in COVID-19. Repertoires were generated with immunoSEQ multiplex PCR, while TCRdb's copy carries only in-frame clones and drops some. Here the sample spans 150,000 to 200,000 clones, around 90% being singletons. Input material: peripheral blood. Source of these receptors: a human donor in a cohort sampled during active COVID-19.

V and J are TRBV11-3 and TRBJ2-7, with TRBD2 matching over 7 bases. The CDR3 loop spans 14 amino acids. Germline CDR1 reads SGHNT; CDR2 reads YENEEA. Losses at the gene ends were 1 base for V and 6 bases for J; bases not matched to a gene: 6. The CDR3, as DNA: TGTGCCAGCAGCTTAGTGCAGGGAGGGTCCGAGCAGTACTTC. Amino acids: CASSLVQGGSEQYF.

The genes are TRBV28 and TRBJ1-4; 7 bases are a match to TRBD1. CDR3 size: 14 residues. With 6 bases clipped from V and 4 bases from J, the junction kept 5 bases outside the gene matches. Looked up from germline, CDR1 is MDHEN and CDR2 is SYDVKM. The CDR3 bases are TGTGCCAGCAGCACAAACAGGGGTAATGAAAAACTGTTTTTT. Its translation is CASSTNRGNEKLFF.

V and J are TRBV4-3 and TRBJ1-1; 8 bases line up with TRBD1. CDR3 length equals 16 residues. V shed 1 base, J shed 5 bases, and the junction held 9 bases outside the gene matches. Looked up from germline, CDR1 is LGHNA and CDR2 is YSLEER. CDR3 sequence: CASSQGPGGAGTEAFF. In nucleotides, the CDR3 is TGCGCCAGCAGCCAAGGCCCAGGGGGCGCGGGGACTGAAGCTTTCTTT.

The genes are TRBV6-5 and TRBJ2-2; TRBD2 agrees at 7 bases. Germline CDR1 MNHEY, CDR2 SVGAGI. Trimming cost V 10 bases and J 2 bases; bases outside gene matches: 7. The CDR3 runs 14 residues. CDR3 loop: CANRDYPNTGELFF. In nucleotides, the CDR3 is TGTGCCAATAGGGACTATCCTAACACCGGGGAGCTGTTTTTT.

The chain has TRBV4-3 and TRBJ2-6, with D perhaps matching TRBD1 (5 bases). The V end lost 4 bases, the J end lost 4 bases, and 20 bases lay between the germline ends. The CDR3 sequence is 18 residues long. The germline V gene has CDR1 LGHNA and CDR2 YSLEER. Written as DNA, the CDR3 is TGCGCCAGCAGCCGGTCCGGGTGGCGACAGTTGGGGGCCAACGTCCTGACTTTC. Its translation: CASSRSGWRQLGANVLTF.

This clone has a handful of counts. The V gene is TRBV30, the J gene TRBJ1-1; tentative D call: TRBD1 (6 bases). CDR1 is GTSNPN, CDR2 SVGIG, per germline (reference sequence). The CDR3 length is 10 residues. V lost 6 bases to trimming and J lost 10 bases, with 12 bases between them. The DNA for the CDR3 is TGTGCCTGCCAAACAGGGAGAGCTTTCTTT. Amino acid sequence: CACQTGRAFF.

This rearrangement joins TRBV10-3 to TRBJ2-7, with TRBD2 matching 11 bases. Germline V lookup: CDR1 ENHRY, CDR2 SYGVKD. After removal of 5 bases from V and 3 bases from J, the junction contained 9 bases not matched to a gene. This CDR3 contains 16 residues. For the CDR3, the DNA is TGTGCCATCAGTACTCCCGGGACTAGCGGTATCTACGAGCAGTACTTC. This translates into CAISTPGTSGIYEQYF.

The CDR3 loop reads CASSINYNEQFF. Here the CDR3 DNA reads TGTGCCAGCAGTATCAATTACAATGAGCAGTTCTTC. The V gene is TRBV27, the J gene TRBJ2-1; D is uncertain. CDR1 MNHEY and CDR2 SMNVEV come from the germline V gene (reference sequence). The CDR3 runs 12 residues. Trimming shortened V by 5 bases and J by 4 bases, and 6 bases separated the two germline ends.

This clone has just one count. The chain is built from TRBV28 and TRBJ1-2, with 7 bases lining up with TRBD1. Germline CDR1 and CDR2: MDHEN and SYDVKM. With 10 bases clipped from V and 4 bases from J, the junction kept 9 bases outside the gene matches. This CDR3 is built from 13 residues. The CDR3 sequence: CATSGQLVYGYTF. DNA of the CDR3: TGTGCCACCTCGGGACAGCTTGTCTATGGCTACACCTTC.

This sequence joins TRBV9 and TRBJ2-2, with D perhaps matching TRBD1 (5 bases). The CDR3 length is 15 residues. V lost 4 bases and J 5 bases, leaving 15 bases between the germline ends. Per the germline V gene, CDR1 is SGDLS and CDR2 is YYNGEE. This CDR3 is CASSSPRRATGELFF. The DNA for the CDR3 is TGTGCCAGCAGCAGCCCTCGCAGGGCAACCGGGGAGCTGTTTTTT.

The chain combines TRBV27 with TRBJ2-5, with unresolved D. The CDR3 has 15 amino acids. Trimming removed 3 bases at V and 0 bases at J, with 11 bases between. The germline V gene has CDR1 MNHEY and CDR2 SMNVEV (reference sequence). CDR3 sequence: CASSFASTYQETQYF. The CDR3 DNA follows: TGTGCCAGCAGTTTTGCCAGTACGTACCAAGAGACCCAGTACTTC.

The rearrangement uses TRBV5-4 and TRBJ2-5, with a possible D match to TRBD1 (7 bases). V lost 5 bases and J 5 bases, leaving 19 bases between the germline ends. There are 15 residues in the CDR3. Looked up from germline, CDR1 is SGHNT and CDR2 is YYREEE (reference sequence). CDR3 nucleotides: TGTGCCAGCAGTGAAATGGAGGGGGCCCGTGAGACCCAGTACTTC. This translates into CASSEMEGARETQYF.

This clone has more than one count but fewer than ten. This chain connects TRBV7-9 to TRBJ2-7; D perhaps matches TRBD2 (8 bases). The V end lost 0 bases, the J end lost 5 bases, and 14 bases lay between the germline ends. The CDR3 is 15 amino acids. Germline V gives CDR1 SEHNR, CDR2 FQNEAQ (reference sequence). The CDR3 DNA is TGTGCCAGCAGCTTAGCACAGGGGACTAGGAACGAGCAGTACTTC. It translates to CASSLAQGTRNEQYF.

This chain connects TRBV27 to TRBJ2-5; 14 bases are shared with TRBD2. Germline CDR1 reads MNHEY; CDR2 reads SMNVEV (reference sequence). The ends lost 5 bases at V and 1 base at J; junction bases unmatched: 3. The CDR3 loop spans 16 amino acids. The CDR3 loop reads CASSQGTSGGQETQYF. CDR3 coding DNA: TGTGCCAGCAGTCAGGGGACTAGCGGGGGCCAAGAGACCCAGTACTTC.

The genes are TRBV28 and TRBJ2-3; weak D call: TRBD1 (5 bases). Germline V gene lookup returns CDR1 MDHEN and CDR2 SYDVKM. V was pared by 2 bases and J by 5 bases, with 14 bases between. This CDR3 comprises 15 residues. The DNA for the CDR3 is TGTGCCAGCAGTTTACTGGCAGGGCAGGTAGATACGCAGTATTTT. It translates to CASSLLAGQVDTQYF.

The chain carries TRBV28 and TRBJ2-7; 7 nucleotides line up with TRBD1. This CDR3 has 14 amino acids. Germline V gene sequence: CDR1 MDHEN, CDR2 SYDVKM. The trim removed 2 bases at V and 3 bases at J, leaving 4 bases unmatched. The CDR3 protein is CASSLITGVYEQYF. The CDR3 nucleotides read TGTGCCAGCAGTTTAATTACAGGGGTCTACGAGCAGTACTTC.

V is TRBV2 and J is TRBJ1-3, with D unresolved. Per the germline V gene, CDR1 is SNHLY and CDR2 is FYNNEI. V shed 10 bases and J shed 2 bases, with 15 bases lying between them. CDR3 length: 14 residues. CDR3 nucleotide sequence: TGTGCCATCTTCCCTGGGAGTCCTGGAAACACCATATATTTT. Encoded protein: CAIFPGSPGNTIYF.

The J gene is TRBJ1-1, the V gene TRBV3-1 (or the pseudogene TRBV3-2); D is perhaps TRBD1 (5 bases). The germline V gene has CDR1 LGHDT and CDR2 YNNKEL (reference sequence). Trimming took 7 bases from V and 0 from J, leaving 15 bases between them. The CDR3 runs to 15 residues. In DNA, the CDR3 is TGTGCCAGCAACCCTAACGGGGGTTTGAACACTGAAGCTTTCTTT. Translation: CASNPNGGLNTEAFF.